This T cell receptor (beta chain) was captured by sequencing in a study of T cell responses to AZD1222 COVID-19 vaccine. As for this clone: Its target is not known. One end of the junction does not line up with germline, which may come from a read error.

The germline V gene has CDR1 DFQATT and CDR2 SNEGSKA (reference sequence). The CDR3 length is 9 residues. Generated by immunoSEQ multiplex PCR, the TCRdb table keeps only in-frame clones and is missing some. The sample carries 90,000 to 150,000 clones, about 87% recorded once. Study results and caveats: White British people made up most donors, females outnumbered males, and clonal diversity was possibly underestimated. Two doses of AZD1222 preceded a rise in Spike-specific TCR breadth and depth. Spike-wide vaccine-associated CD4 TCRs dominated at 160-218 and 743-854. Seropositivity was recorded at baseline in only 6 or 7 AZD1222 recipients.

The chain combines TRBV20-1 with TRBJ1-2; 8 nucleotides agree with TRBD1. This sequence was found in an adult in good health. The input for sequencing was peripheral blood, taken on day 0 of AZD1222 vaccination. The DNA for the CDR3 is TGCAGCGCACCGGACAGGGCCGTCTTC. Protein product: CSAPDRAVF.